The clone carrying this TCR beta chain showed up just a few times. The data were obtained in a study of blood T cells in healthy people across ages. V lost 0 bases and J 0 bases, leaving 4 bases between the germline ends. Germline V gene lookup returns CDR1 WNHNN and CDR2 SYGVQD (reference sequence). This CDR3 region has 14 residues. Alongside a J-beta primer mix, a sample-barcoded 5' primer served in a second PCR lasting about 7 to 12 cycles. Via MiXCR, TCRdb re-called the 5' RACE reads, giving one row per CDR3 protein. The repertoire consists of approximately 850,000 distinct CDR3 sequences, with over 45% occurring once and the leading ten covering about 20%. With each sample, at least 5 micrograms of total RNA were extracted.

The sequence was obtained from a man aged 25 to 40 in good health. The specimen was blood. The chain uses TRBV10-1 and TRBJ2-3; D gene uncertain. CDR3 sequence (DNA): TGCGCCAGCAGTGAGTCGACTAGCACAGATACGCAGTATTTT. Its translation: CASSESTSTDTQYF.